Below are 14 T cell receptor beta chains sequenced from a single sample in a study of cytotoxic CD8 clonotypes in ibrutinib-treated CLL. TCRdb keeps only in-frame clones here, not all; method: immunoSEQ multiplex PCR. The table has about 26,000 clones, 65% to 90% seen once; the top ten hold about 7.8%. Sample: PBMCs, taken after 24 months of ibrutinib treatment. These receptor sequences come from a human donor with chronic lymphocytic leukemia.

The chain joins TRBV25-1 to TRBJ1-5; no definite D call. Trimming removed 4 bases at V and 0 bases at J, with 7 bases between. The germline V gene has CDR1 MGHDK and CDR2 SYGVNS. The CDR3 spans 14 residues. CDR3 coding DNA: TGTGCCAGCAGTGTCGGGTATAGCAATCAGCCCCAGCATTTT. It translates to CASSVGYSNQPQHF.

A few counts support this clone. CDR3 amino acids: CASSFGTNNQPQHF. CDR3 bases: TGTGCCAGCAGCTTCGGGACCAACAATCAGCCCCAGCATTTT. The chain recombines TRBV7-9 with TRBJ1-5; D is possibly TRBD1 (5 bases). The CDR3 is 14 amino acids. Germline V gene lookup returns CDR1 SEHNR and CDR2 FQNEAQ (reference sequence). The germline V and J ends were trimmed by 3 bases and 3 bases, with 9 bases remaining between them. The variable domain in full, completed from reference TRBV7-9 and TRBJ1-5, reads DTGVSQNPRHKITKRGQNVTFRCDPISEHNRLYWYRQTLGQGPEFLTYFQNEAQLEKSRLLSDRFSAERPKGSFSTLEIQRTEQGDSAMYLCASSFGTNNQPQHFGDGTRLSIL.

This chain connects TRBV5-1 to TRBJ1-4, with 7 positions matching TRBD1. Germline CDR1 reads SGHRS; CDR2 reads YFSETQ. This CDR3 region has 13 residues. Trimming at V came to 7 bases and at J to 8 bases, leaving 8 bases not matched to a gene. The CDR3 reads CASGTGVGEKLFF. DNA of the CDR3: TGCGCCAGCGGAACAGGGGTTGGCGAAAAACTGTTTTTT.

The chain links TRBV5-1 to TRBJ2-7; D not certain. CDR1 is SGHRS and CDR2 is YFSETQ in the germline V gene. V lost 0 bases and J lost 4, with 14 bases in between. The CDR3 length is 15 residues. This CDR3 is CASSLAGQERYEQYF. CDR3 coding DNA: TGCGCCAGCAGCTTGGCCGGGCAGGAAAGGTACGAGCAGTACTTC.

The V gene is TRBV5-1, the J gene TRBJ2-5, with D maybe TRBD2 (6 bases). Per the germline V gene, CDR1 is SGHRS and CDR2 is YFSETQ. Trimming left V 2 bases short and J 5 bases short, with 13 bases between. CDR3 length: 14 residues. The CDR3 region has the DNA TGCGCCAGCAGCTTCCGGGAGCGGTGGGAGACCCAGTACTTC. It yields the protein CASSFRERWETQYF.

The V and J genes are TRBV9 and TRBJ2-3; D may correspond to TRBD1 or TRBD2 (5 bases each). The CDR3 extends over 17 amino acids. V was trimmed by 7 bases and J by 0 bases, leaving 21 bases between them. Germline V gene lookup returns CDR1 SGDLS and CDR2 YYNGEE. In nucleotides, the CDR3 is TGTGCCAGCGGGTCGCTCGGGGCAGCAGGAAGCACAGATACGCAGTATTTT. Its protein is CASGSLGAAGSTDTQYF.

The chain joins TRBV5-6 to TRBJ1-1; 11 bases are a match to TRBD1. The ends lost 0 bases at V and 1 base at J; junction bases unmatched: 8. CDR1 is SGHDT, CDR2 YYEEEE, per germline. CDR3 size: 18 residues. This chain's CDR3 is CASSLAGQGASRNTEAFF. The CDR3 coding sequence is TGTGCCAGCAGCTTGGCTGGACAGGGGGCGTCAAGGAACACTGAAGCTTTCTTT.

The chain recombines TRBV7-2 with TRBJ1-2, with D possibly being TRBD1 (6 bases). The germline V and J ends were trimmed by 0 bases and 1 base, with 21 bases remaining between them. The germline gives CDR1 SGHTA, CDR2 FQGNSA. CDR3 length: 19 amino acids. For the CDR3, the DNA is TGTGCCAGCAGCTTAGCCCTGAAGGACAGAGAATCGATTAACTATGGCTACACCTTC. Translating gives CASSLALKDRESINYGYTF.

The rearrangement links TRBV5-6 to TRBJ2-3, with 9 bases aligning to TRBD2. The germline CDR1 and CDR2 sequences are SGHDT and YYEEEE. The CDR3 has 16 residues. V lost 1 base to trimming and J lost 1 base; unmatched junction nucleotides: 4. CDR3 sequence: CASSLLASGGTDTQYF. Written as DNA, the CDR3 is TGTGCCAGCAGCTTGTTGGCTAGCGGGGGCACAGATACGCAGTATTTT.

V gene TRBV29-1 combines with J gene TRBJ2-1; 7 positions agree with TRBD2. Trimming cost V 7 bases and J 15 bases; bases outside gene matches: 15. This CDR3 is built from 12 residues. Germline assignment: CDR1 SQVTM and CDR2 ANQGSEA. Here the CDR3 DNA reads TGCAGCGCCGGGACTACCACCCCAATTCCGTTCTTC. Its protein is CSAGTTTPIPFF.

This clone was recorded a few times. The chain employs TRBV5-4 and TRBJ2-1, with 10 bases fitting TRBD1. The trim removed 0 bases at V and 4 bases at J, leaving 4 bases unmatched. The CDR3 length is 16 residues. CDR1 and CDR2 from the germline V gene are SGHNT and YYREEE (reference sequence). This CDR3 is CASSLGLGQGYNEQFF. The CDR3 coding sequence is TGTGCCAGCAGCTTGGGGTTGGGACAGGGGTACAATGAGCAGTTCTTC.

This clone qualifies as medium-sized. The chain is built from TRBV6-6 and TRBJ2-3; D remains ambiguous. This CDR3 is built from 13 residues. Per the germline V gene, CDR1 is MNHNY and CDR2 is SVGAGI (reference sequence). The V end lost 8 bases, the J end lost 0 bases, and 9 bases lay between the germline ends. CDR3 sequence (DNA): TGTGCCAGCCTCAGAACTAGCACAGATACGCAGTATTTT. It translates to CASLRTSTDTQYF.

The V call is TRBV27, the J call TRBJ1-5; weak D call: TRBD1 (5 bases). In germline, CDR1 is MNHEY, CDR2 SMNVEV (reference sequence). This CDR3 is 16 amino acids long. V lost 3 bases to trimming and J lost 2 bases, with 14 bases between them. Here the CDR3 reads CASSFAGPLGNQPQHF. CDR3 DNA sequence: TGTGCCAGCAGTTTTGCAGGGCCCCTGGGCAATCAGCCCCAGCATTTT.

The chain recombines TRBV2 with TRBJ2-7; D gene ambiguous. V lost 8 bases and J 1 base, leaving 15 bases between the germline ends. Germline CDR1 and CDR2: SNHLY and FYNNEI. The CDR3 spans 14 residues. The CDR3 DNA reads as TGTGCCAGCGTTAGGGCAGGCACTTCCTACGAGCAGTACTTC. Translating gives CASVRAGTSYEQYF.